What follows describes a single T cell receptor beta chain. Its recognized antigen is unknown. No base quality values were provided; no much bigger clone lies one nucleotide off. The sample belongs to a study of T cell changes during pregnancy in multiple sclerosis (dated by TCRdb to between 2018 and 2020). A note on the overall study: Changes in the T cell repertoire over the course of pregnancy were examined in this study in women with multiple sclerosis.

Library preparation employed the immunoSEQ multiplex PCR assay. TCRdb stores this immuneACCESS table with in-frame sequences only. Part of the clones is absent; in the studies checked, under half of the shortfall reflects unresolved V genes, and no reason is known for the rest. This sample lists around 77,000 clones; around 90% were detected once. The ten largest make up 0.95% to 1.5% of the sample. According to the germline V gene, CDR1 reads MGHDK and CDR2 reads SYGVNS. The CDR3 spans 15 residues, from the cysteine through the phenylalanine. CDR3 DNA is the only sequence kept; it has 45 bases, read in frame from the first base. Cut back by 3 bases and 7 bases, the V and J ends lie 18 bases apart.

The chain is made from TRBV25-1 and TRBJ1-2; TRBD1 is a possible D gene, resting on 6 matching bases. This receptor was taken from a female donor with multiple sclerosis, enrolled in a pregnancy study. Here the sequenced sample was peripheral blood, taken in the third trimester of pregnancy. The CDR3 is CASSDYRVGSGGYTF. The bases read TGTGCCAGCAGTGATTACAGGGTTGGGTCAGGTGGCTACACCTTC.